Listed below are T cell receptor beta chains from one sample, sequenced in a study of blood T cell repertoires in COVID-19. This table comes from immunoSEQ multiplex PCR, and its TCRdb copy is limited to in-frame clones, with some not included. The table has 140,000 to 150,000 clones, approximately 86% seen once; the top ten hold 6.2%. The sample was PBMCs or T cells enriched from blood (not recorded which). Receptors were obtained from a woman in her thirties or forties who had recovered from COVID-19. The CDR3 runs from the conserved cysteine through the conserved F or W. A D gene is named only where the DNA matches it firmly. A clone size is listed for some rows: how often the clone was seen (once, few, many), or a class if it is expanded.

v_call: TRBV2
clone_size: -
j_call: TRBJ1-5
cdr3_length: 13
d_call: -
cdr3_aa: CASRSYSNQPQHF
cdr3_nt: TGTGCCAGCAGGAGCTATAGCAATCAGCCCCAGCATTTT

v_call: TRBV4-1
clone_size: -
j_call: TRBJ2-3
cdr3_length: 18
d_call: -
cdr3_aa: CASSQDRVRKSEPDTQYF
cdr3_nt: TGCGCCAGCAGCCAAGATCGAGTCCGAAAAAGCGAACCAGATACGCAGTATTTT

v_call: TRBV6-1
clone_size: -
j_call: TRBJ1-2
cdr3_length: 13
d_call: -
cdr3_aa: CASSEARGEGYTF
cdr3_nt: TGTGCCAGCAGTGAAGCTCGGGGAGAGGGCTACACCTTC

v_call: TRBV19
clone_size: -
j_call: TRBJ2-7
cdr3_length: 15
d_call: -
cdr3_aa: CASSIYFETEREQYF
cdr3_nt: TGTGCCAGTAGTATATATTTCGAGACAGAGCGCGAGCAGTACTTC

v_call: TRBV5-6
clone_size: -
j_call: TRBJ1-1
cdr3_length: 15
d_call: TRBD1
cdr3_aa: CASSLGTGGNTEAFF
cdr3_nt: TGTGCCAGCAGCTTGGGGACAGGGGGTAACACTGAAGCTTTCTTT

v_call: TRBV7-9
clone_size: -
j_call: TRBJ2-1
cdr3_length: 16
d_call: TRBD2
cdr3_aa: CASGLIGLAGDYEQFF
cdr3_nt: TGTGCCAGCGGACTAATCGGGCTAGCGGGAGATTATGAGCAGTTCTTC

v_call: TRBV6-5
clone_size: once
j_call: TRBJ2-5
cdr3_length: 13
d_call: -
cdr3_aa: CASSRASQETQYF
cdr3_nt: TGTGCCAGCAGTAGAGCTTCCCAAGAGACCCAGTACTTC

v_call: TRBV7-9
clone_size: -
j_call: TRBJ2-2
cdr3_length: 15
d_call: TRBD1
cdr3_aa: CASSPGQGADGELFF
cdr3_nt: TGTGCCAGCAGCCCCGGACAGGGGGCGGACGGGGAGCTGTTTTTT

v_call: TRBV6-6
clone_size: -
j_call: TRBJ2-2
cdr3_length: 19
d_call: TRBD2
cdr3_aa: CASTYRGLAGGWDTGELFF
cdr3_nt: TGTGCCAGCACCTACCGGGGACTAGCGGGAGGGTGGGACACCGGGGAGCTGTTTTTT

v_call: TRBV11-2
clone_size: -
j_call: TRBJ2-1
cdr3_length: 12
d_call: -
cdr3_aa: CASSLVGSEQFF
cdr3_nt: TGTGCCAGCAGCTTAGTGGGCAGTGAGCAGTTCTTC

v_call: TRBV13
clone_size: -
j_call: TRBJ2-6
cdr3_length: 17
d_call: -
cdr3_aa: CASSPPTASSGANVLTF
cdr3_nt: TGTGCCAGCAGCCCTCCGACAGCCAGCTCTGGGGCCAACGTCCTGACTTTC

v_call: TRBV7-2
clone_size: -
j_call: TRBJ1-6
cdr3_length: 14
d_call: -
cdr3_aa: CASSQTGNNSPLHF
cdr3_nt: TGTGCCAGCAGCCAAACAGGGAATAATTCACCCCTCCACTTT

v_call: TRBV5-4
clone_size: once
j_call: TRBJ1-1
cdr3_length: 13
d_call: -
cdr3_aa: CAAKEERDTEAFF
cdr3_nt: TGTGCCGCAAAGGAGGAGAGAGACACTGAAGCTTTCTTT

v_call: TRBV6-5
clone_size: -
j_call: TRBJ1-1
cdr3_length: 14
d_call: TRBD1
cdr3_aa: CASSYGTGGSRAFF
cdr3_nt: TGTGCCAGCAGTTACGGGACAGGGGGCTCCAGGGCTTTCTTT

v_call: TRBV10-1
clone_size: -
j_call: TRBJ1-1
cdr3_length: 15
d_call: TRBD1
cdr3_aa: CASEMVGGRDTEAFF
cdr3_nt: TGCGCCAGCGAGATGGTAGGGGGCAGGGACACTGAAGCTTTCTTT

v_call: TRBV9
clone_size: once
j_call: TRBJ1-3
cdr3_length: 13
d_call: -
cdr3_aa: CASSSGDGNTIYF
cdr3_nt: TGTGCCAGCAGCTCAGGGGACGGAAACACCATATATTTT

v_call: TRBV6-5
clone_size: -
j_call: TRBJ1-1
cdr3_length: 13
d_call: TRBD1
cdr3_aa: CASRDRANTEAFF
cdr3_nt: TGTGCCAGCAGGGACAGGGCGAACACTGAAGCTTTCTTT

v_call: TRBV7-9
clone_size: -
j_call: TRBJ2-1
cdr3_length: 10
d_call: -
cdr3_aa: CASSRVEQFF
cdr3_nt: TGTGCCAGCAGTCGAGTGGAGCAGTTCTTC

v_call: TRBV5-5
clone_size: -
j_call: TRBJ1-5
cdr3_length: 15
d_call: -
cdr3_aa: CASSSWSGSNQPQHF
cdr3_nt: TGTGCCAGCAGCTCTTGGAGTGGGTCCAATCAGCCCCAGCATTTT